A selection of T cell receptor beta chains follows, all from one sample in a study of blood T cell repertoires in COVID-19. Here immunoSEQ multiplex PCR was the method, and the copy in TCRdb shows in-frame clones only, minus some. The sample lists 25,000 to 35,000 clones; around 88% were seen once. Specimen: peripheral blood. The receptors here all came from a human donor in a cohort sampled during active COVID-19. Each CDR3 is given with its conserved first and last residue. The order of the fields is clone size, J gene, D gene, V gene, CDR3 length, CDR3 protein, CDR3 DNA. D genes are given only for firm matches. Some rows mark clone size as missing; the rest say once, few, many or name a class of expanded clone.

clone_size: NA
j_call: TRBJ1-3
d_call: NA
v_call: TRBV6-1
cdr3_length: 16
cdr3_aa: CASSGSQGLIGNTIYF
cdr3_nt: TGTGCCAGCAGTGGATCACAGGGTCTAATTGGAAACACCATATATTTT

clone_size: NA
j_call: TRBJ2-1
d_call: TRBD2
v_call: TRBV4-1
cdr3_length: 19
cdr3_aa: CASSQDGRGGYSIYNEQFF
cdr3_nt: TGCGCCAGCAGCCAAGATGGGCGGGGGGGTTATTCGATATACAATGAGCAGTTCTTC

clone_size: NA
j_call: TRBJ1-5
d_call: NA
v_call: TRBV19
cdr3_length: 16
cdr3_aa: CASRPDEAYGNQPQHF
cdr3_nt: TGTGCCAGTAGACCGGATGAGGCCTACGGCAATCAGCCCCAGCATTTT

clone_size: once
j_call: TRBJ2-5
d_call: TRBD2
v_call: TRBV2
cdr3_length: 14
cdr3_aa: CASIGTNFGETQYF
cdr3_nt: TGTGCCAGCATTGGGACTAACTTTGGGGAGACCCAGTACTTC

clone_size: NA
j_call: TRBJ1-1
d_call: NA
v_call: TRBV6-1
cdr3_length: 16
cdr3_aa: CASSEALSLGNTEAFF
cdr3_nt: TGTGCCAGCAGTGAAGCGCTTTCCCTAGGGAACACTGAAGCTTTCTTT

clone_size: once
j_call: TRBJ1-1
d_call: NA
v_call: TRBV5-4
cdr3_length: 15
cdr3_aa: CASSLVRGMNTEAFF
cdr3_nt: TGTGCCAGCAGCTTGGTCCGGGGGATGAACACTGAAGCTTTCTTT

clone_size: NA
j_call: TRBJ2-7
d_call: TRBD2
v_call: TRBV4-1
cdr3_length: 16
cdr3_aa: CASSQEERGFSYEQYF
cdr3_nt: TGCGCCAGCAGCCAAGAGGAGCGGGGGTTCTCCTACGAGCAGTACTTC

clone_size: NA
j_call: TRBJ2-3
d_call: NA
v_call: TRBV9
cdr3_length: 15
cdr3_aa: CASSVAGQGRNTQYF
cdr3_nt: TGTGCCAGCAGCGTAGCTGGTCAGGGGCGGAATACGCAGTATTTT

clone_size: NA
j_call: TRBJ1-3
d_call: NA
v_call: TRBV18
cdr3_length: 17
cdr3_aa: CASSQLPDSYSGNTIYF
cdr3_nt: TGTGCCAGCTCACAACTACCGGACAGCTACTCTGGAAACACCATATATTTT

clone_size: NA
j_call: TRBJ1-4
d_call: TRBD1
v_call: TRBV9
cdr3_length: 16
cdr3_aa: CASSVGDRAANEKLFF
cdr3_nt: TGTGCCAGCAGCGTTGGGGACAGGGCAGCTAATGAAAAACTGTTTTTT

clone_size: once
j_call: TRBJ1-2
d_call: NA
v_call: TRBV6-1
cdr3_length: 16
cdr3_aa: CASSVPEVATGRGYTF
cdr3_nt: TGTGCCAGCAGTGTCCCAGAGGTGGCCACGGGTAGGGGCTACACCTTC

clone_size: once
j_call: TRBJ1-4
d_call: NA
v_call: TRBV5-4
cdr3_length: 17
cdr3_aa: CASSLGGRRGTNEKLFF
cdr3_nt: TGTGCCAGCAGCTTGGGAGGGCGCCGGGGGACTAATGAAAAACTGTTTTTT

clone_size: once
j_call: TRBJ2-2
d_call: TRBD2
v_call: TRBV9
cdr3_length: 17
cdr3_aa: CASSVGRAGGNTGELFF
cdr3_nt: TGTGCCAGCAGCGTAGGACGGGCGGGGGGCAACACCGGGGAGCTGTTTTTT

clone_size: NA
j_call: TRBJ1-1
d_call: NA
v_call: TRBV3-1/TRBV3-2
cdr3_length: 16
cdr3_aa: CASSQDRGSPNTEAFF
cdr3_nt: TGTGCCAGCAGCCAAGATAGGGGGAGCCCGAACACTGAAGCTTTCTTT

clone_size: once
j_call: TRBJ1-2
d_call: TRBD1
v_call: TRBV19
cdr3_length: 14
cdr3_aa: CASSPIQGGYGYTF
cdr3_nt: TGTGCCAGTTCCCCGATACAGGGGGGGTATGGCTACACCTTC

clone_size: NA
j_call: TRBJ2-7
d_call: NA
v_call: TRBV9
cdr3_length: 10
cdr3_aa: CASLSYEQYF
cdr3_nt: TGTGCCAGCCTTTCCTACGAGCAGTACTTC

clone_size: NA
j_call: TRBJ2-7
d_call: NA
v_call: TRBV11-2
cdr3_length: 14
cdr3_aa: CASRNSQGSYEQYF
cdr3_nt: TGTGCCAGCAGGAATTCACAGGGATCCTACGAGCAGTACTTC

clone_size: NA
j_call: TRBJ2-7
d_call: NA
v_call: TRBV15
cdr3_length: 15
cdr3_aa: CATSRESRGPREQYF
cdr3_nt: TGTGCCACCAGCAGAGAGTCTCGAGGGCCACGAGAGCAGTACTTC

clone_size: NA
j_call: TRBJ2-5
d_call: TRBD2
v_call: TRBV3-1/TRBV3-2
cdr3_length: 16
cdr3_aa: CASSQGFGGARETQYF
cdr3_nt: TGTGCCAGCAGCCAAGGATTCGGGGGGGCCCGAGAGACCCAGTACTTC

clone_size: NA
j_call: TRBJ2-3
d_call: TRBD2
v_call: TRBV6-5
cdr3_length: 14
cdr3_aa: CASSPAGATDTQYF
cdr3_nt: TGTGCCAGCAGCCCAGCGGGGGCCACAGATACGCAGTATTTT

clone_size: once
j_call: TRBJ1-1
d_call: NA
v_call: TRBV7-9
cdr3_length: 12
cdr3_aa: CASSQANTEAFF
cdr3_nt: TGTGCCAGCAGCCAGGCCAACACTGAAGCTTTCTTT

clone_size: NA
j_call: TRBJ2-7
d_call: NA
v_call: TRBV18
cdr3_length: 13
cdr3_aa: CASSPANTYEQYF
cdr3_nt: TGTGCCAGCTCACCTGCCAACACCTACGAGCAGTACTTC

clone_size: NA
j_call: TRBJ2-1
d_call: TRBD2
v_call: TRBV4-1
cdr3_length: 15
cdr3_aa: CASSHSGTNLDEQFF
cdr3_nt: TGCGCCAGCAGCCACTCCGGGACTAACCTTGATGAGCAGTTCTTC

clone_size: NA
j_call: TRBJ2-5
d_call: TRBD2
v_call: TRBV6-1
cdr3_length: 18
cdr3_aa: CASSEAFGVAGTQETQYF
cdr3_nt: TGTGCCAGCAGTGAAGCGTTCGGGGTAGCGGGGACCCAAGAGACCCAGTACTTC

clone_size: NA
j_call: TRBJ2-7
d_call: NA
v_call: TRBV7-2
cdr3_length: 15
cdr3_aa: CASSLGSLSQHEQYF
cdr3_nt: TGTGCCAGCAGCTTGGGGAGCCTGTCGCAGCACGAGCAGTACTTC

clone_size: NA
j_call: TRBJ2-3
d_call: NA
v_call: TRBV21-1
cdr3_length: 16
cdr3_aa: CASSKVRGFGTDTQYF
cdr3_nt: TGTGCCAGCAGCAAAGTTAGGGGCTTCGGCACAGATACGCAGTATTTT

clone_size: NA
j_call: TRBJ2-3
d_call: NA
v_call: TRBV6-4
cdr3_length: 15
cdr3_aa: CASSPTGAGTDTQYF
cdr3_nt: TGTGCCAGCAGCCCCACTGGGGCGGGCACAGATACGCAGTATTTT

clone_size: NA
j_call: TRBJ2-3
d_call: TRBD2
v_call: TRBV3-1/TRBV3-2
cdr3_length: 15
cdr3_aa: CASSTRASGGDTQYF
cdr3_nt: TGTGCCAGCAGCACCCGGGCTAGCGGGGGTGATACGCAGTATTTT

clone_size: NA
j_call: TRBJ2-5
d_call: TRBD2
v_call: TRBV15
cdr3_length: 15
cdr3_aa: CATRGRGGGLETQYF
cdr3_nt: TGTGCCACCAGGGGGAGGGGTGGGGGGTTGGAGACCCAGTACTTC

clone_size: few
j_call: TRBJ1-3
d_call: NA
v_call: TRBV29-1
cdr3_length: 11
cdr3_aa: CSGLVGGTIYF
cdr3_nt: TGCAGCGGGCTAGTTGGTGGCACCATATATTTT

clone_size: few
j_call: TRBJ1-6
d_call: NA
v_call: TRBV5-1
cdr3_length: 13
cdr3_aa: CASQDNYNSPLHF
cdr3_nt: TGCGCCAGCCAGGACAACTATAATTCACCCCTCCACTTT

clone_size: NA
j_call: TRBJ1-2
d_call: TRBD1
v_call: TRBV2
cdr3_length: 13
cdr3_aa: CASRGQGRVGYTF
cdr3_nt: TGTGCCAGCAGAGGACAGGGTAGGGTGGGCTACACCTTC

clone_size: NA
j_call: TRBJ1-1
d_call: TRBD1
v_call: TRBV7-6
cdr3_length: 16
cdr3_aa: CASSVGTGVISTEAFF
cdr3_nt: TGTGCCAGCAGCGTAGGGACAGGGGTAATTAGCACTGAAGCTTTCTTT